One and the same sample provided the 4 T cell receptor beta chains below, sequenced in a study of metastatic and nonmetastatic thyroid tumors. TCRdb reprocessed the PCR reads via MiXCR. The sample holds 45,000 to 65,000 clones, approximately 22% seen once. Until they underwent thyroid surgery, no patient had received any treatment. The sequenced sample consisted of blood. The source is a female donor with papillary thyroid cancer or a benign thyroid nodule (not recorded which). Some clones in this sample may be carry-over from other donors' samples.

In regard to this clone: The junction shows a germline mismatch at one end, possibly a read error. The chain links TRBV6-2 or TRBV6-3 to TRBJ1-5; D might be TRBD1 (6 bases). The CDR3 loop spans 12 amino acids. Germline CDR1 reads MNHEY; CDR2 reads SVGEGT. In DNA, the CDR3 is TGTGCCAGCATTTGGACAGATCATCCCCAGCATTTT. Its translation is CASIWTDHPQHF.

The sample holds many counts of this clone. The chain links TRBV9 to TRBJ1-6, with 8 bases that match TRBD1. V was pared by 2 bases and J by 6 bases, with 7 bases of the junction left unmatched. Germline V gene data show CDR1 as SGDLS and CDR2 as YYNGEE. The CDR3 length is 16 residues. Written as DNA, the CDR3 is TGTGCCAGCAGCGTCCAGGGGGCGCTTGGTAATTCACCCCTCCACTTT. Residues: CASSVQGALGNSPLHF.

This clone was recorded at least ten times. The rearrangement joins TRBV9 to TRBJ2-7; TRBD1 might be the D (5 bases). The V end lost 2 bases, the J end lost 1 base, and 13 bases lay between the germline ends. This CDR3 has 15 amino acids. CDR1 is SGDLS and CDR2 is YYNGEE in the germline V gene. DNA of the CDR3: TGTGCCAGCAGCGTCAGGGAAACCGAGTCCTACGAGCAGTACTTC. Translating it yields CASSVRETESYEQYF.

The chain's CDR3 is CSARYWRGPLYEQYF. In nucleotides, the CDR3 is TGCAGTGCTAGATATTGGCGGGGACCGCTCTACGAGCAGTACTTC. The chain joins TRBV20-1 to TRBJ2-7; tentative D call: TRBD2 (6 bases). V lost 2 bases, J lost 3 bases, and 17 bases lay in between. Germline V CDR1 and CDR2: DFQATT, SNEGSKA (reference sequence). The CDR3 is 15 residues long.